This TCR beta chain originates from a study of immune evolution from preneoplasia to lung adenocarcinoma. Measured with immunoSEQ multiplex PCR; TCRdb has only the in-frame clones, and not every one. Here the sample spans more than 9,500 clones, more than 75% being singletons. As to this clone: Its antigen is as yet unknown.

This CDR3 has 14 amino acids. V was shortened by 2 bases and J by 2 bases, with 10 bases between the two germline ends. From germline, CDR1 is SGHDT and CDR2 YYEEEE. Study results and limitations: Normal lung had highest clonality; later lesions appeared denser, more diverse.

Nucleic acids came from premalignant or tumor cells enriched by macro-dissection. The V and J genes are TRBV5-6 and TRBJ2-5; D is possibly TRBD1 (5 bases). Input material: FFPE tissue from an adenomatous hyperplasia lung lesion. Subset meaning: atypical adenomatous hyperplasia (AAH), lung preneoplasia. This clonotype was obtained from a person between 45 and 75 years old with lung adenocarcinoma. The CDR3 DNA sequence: TGTGCCAGCAGCTTATTGGCAGGGCAAGAGACCCAGTACTTC. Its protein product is CASSLLAGQETQYF.